These 3 T cell receptor beta chains were sequenced from one sample in a study of CD8+CD57+ T cells in acquired aplastic anemia. Genomic DNA, serving as template, underwent TCR beta VDJ and CDR3 profiling. TCRdb analysed the reads with MiXCR anew, one entry per CDR3 protein. The sample lists about 180,000 distinct CDR3 sequences; less than 55% were seen once. Sample: sorted CD4+, CD8+, or CD8+CD57+ T cells (not recorded which) from PBMCs. These receptors were taken from a human donor in good health.

There are many counts of this clonotype. The CDR3 DNA reads TGTGCCAGCAGCCCATCAACAGGCACAGATACGCAGTATTTT. This gives the protein CASSPSTGTDTQYF. The V gene is TRBV7-3, the J gene TRBJ2-3; D remains unclear. The CDR3 is 14 amino acids. Germline values: CDR1 SGHTA, CDR2 FQGTGA. V shed 5 bases and J shed 1 base, with 10 bases lying between them.

The sample holds one count of this clonotype. V and J are TRBV5-6 and TRBJ1-3, with a tentative D call TRBD1 (5 bases). This CDR3 is 15 amino acids long. Germline CDR1 SGHDT, CDR2 YYEEEE. V lost 4 bases to trimming and J lost 4 bases, with 15 bases between them. This CDR3 reads CASSDPGTRGNTIYF. The CDR3 coding sequence is TGTGCCAGCAGCGATCCTGGGACGCGGGGAAACACCATATATTTT.

The gene calls are TRBV7-9 and TRBJ1-4, with 7 nucleotides matching TRBD1. The CDR3 consists of 14 residues. After removal of 4 bases from V and 4 bases from J, the junction contained 3 bases not matched to a gene. Germline lookup yields CDR1 SEHNR and CDR2 FQNEAQ (reference sequence). CDR3 amino acids: CASSSGTVNEKLFF. The CDR3 nucleotides read TGTGCCAGCAGCTCCGGGACAGTTAATGAAAAACTGTTTTTT.